The T cell receptor (beta chain) described here comes from a study of shared clonotypes between healthy human individuals. Overall study results and limits: Sequencing depth was expected to influence donor clonotype sharing. Roughly 5% of naive CD4 clonotypes were common to a few donors. Estimated richness was generally greater in naive than memory subsets.

Naive CD8 cells comprised CD45RO-negative, CCR7-positively selected cells, excluding terminally differentiated effector memory CD45RA+ cells. The CDR3 contains 12 residues. Germline V gives CDR1 GTSNPN, CDR2 SVGIG (reference sequence). The ends lost 5 bases at V and 5 bases at J; junction bases unmatched: 2. This clone was found a few times. No antigen is known for it. Produced via immunoSEQ multiplex PCR; TCRdb's table is partial and in-frame only. The sample has about 680,000 clones; 90% to 95% are singletons. The source of this sequence is a young man in good health. This sequence joins TRBV30 and TRBJ2-7; 11 nucleotides align to TRBD1. The source material was naive CD8+ T cells sorted from blood. The CDR3 loop reads CAWGQGANEQYF. The CDR3 DNA follows: TGTGCCTGGGGACAGGGGGCAAACGAGCAGTACTTC.